The rows below give T cell receptor beta chains drawn from one sample of a study of cytomegalovirus exposure and HLA in healthy donors. TCRdb's copy holds only in-frame clones and misses some; the assay was immunoSEQ multiplex PCR. The repertoire holds approximately 170,000 clones, with approximately 84% as singletons. Sequenced input: PBMCs. These receptor sequences come from a middle-aged woman in good health and CMV-seropositive. Each CDR3 is given without its conserved first and last residue. Each record gives: V gene, CDR3 protein.

V: TRBV19; CDR3: ASIPTGRMNTEAF
V: TRBV5-6; CDR3: ASSYRDRMNTEAF
V: TRBV30; CDR3: AFSRAGVSYNEQF
V: TRBV28; CDR3: ASRPTRLERTDTQY
V: TRBV4-3; CDR3: ASSQGDRSGYT
V: TRBV2; CDR3: ASRDGTPKATEAF
V: TRBV4-3; CDR3: ASSQALTRRVSGANVLT
V: TRBV30; CDR3: AWSIQGAGTEAF
V: TRBV9; CDR3: ASNRGGGTEAF
V: TRBV7-6; CDR3: ASSLSGGELF